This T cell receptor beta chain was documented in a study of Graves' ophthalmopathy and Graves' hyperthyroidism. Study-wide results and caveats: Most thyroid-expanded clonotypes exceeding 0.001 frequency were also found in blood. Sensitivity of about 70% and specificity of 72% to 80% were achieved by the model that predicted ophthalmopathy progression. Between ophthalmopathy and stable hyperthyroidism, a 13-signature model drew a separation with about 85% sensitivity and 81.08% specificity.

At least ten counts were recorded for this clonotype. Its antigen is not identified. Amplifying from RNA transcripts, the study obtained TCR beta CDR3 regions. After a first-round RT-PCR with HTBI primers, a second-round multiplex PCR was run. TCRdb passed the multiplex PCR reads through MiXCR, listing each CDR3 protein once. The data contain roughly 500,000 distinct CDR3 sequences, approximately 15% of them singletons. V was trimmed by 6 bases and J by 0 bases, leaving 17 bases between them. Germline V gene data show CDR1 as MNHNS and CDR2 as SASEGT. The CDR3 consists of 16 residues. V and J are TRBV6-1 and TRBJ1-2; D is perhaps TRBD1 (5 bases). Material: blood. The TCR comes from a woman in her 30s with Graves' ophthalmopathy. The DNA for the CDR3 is TGTGCCAGCAGCCGAAATCCGACAGTAGCTAACTATGGCTACACCTTC. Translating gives CASSRNPTVANYGYTF.